This T cell receptor beta chain comes out of a study of CD8+ T cells in alopecia areata. Treatment reported: oral pan-JAK inhibitor, 5-10 mg twice daily. Investigators isolated RNA and reverse transcribed it into cDNA to act as the sequencing template. Produced via immunoSEQ multiplex PCR; TCRdb's table is partial and in-frame only. The table has about 110,000 clones, 65% to 85% seen once. This TCR derives from a human donor with alopecia areata. This specimen was CD8+ T cells sorted from blood, taken at week 24, from a patient treated with tofacitinib.

Written as DNA, the CDR3 is TGTGCCAGCAGGGGGACGGCAAGCTCCTATAATTCACCCCTCCACTTT. Encoded protein: CASRGTASSYNSPLHF. The chain links TRBV2 to TRBJ1-6; TRBD1 might be the D (5 bases). CDR1 SNHLY and CDR2 FYNNEI come from the germline V gene. Trimming stripped 6 bases from V and 0 bases from J, with 12 bases between. The CDR3 totals 16 residues.